This T cell receptor (beta chain) was captured by sequencing in a study of cytomegalovirus exposure and HLA in healthy donors. Findings of the study overall: Common viral pathogens were later found to be apparently linked to several of the most significant clusters. Later analysis indicated greater clonal expansion among HLA-associated TCR beta chains than among equally common other chains. A list of 150 or so TCR beta chains associated with cytomegalovirus was given.

The PCR contained 60 Vbeta and 13 Jbeta primers. Clones were read by immunoSEQ multiplex PCR, and TCRdb kept only the in-frame ones, dropping some. Of some 200,000 clones listed, about four fifths are singletons. Notes on this clone: As yet, its antigen is unknown.

The CDR3 contains 14 residues. Trimming cost V 3 bases and J 6 bases; bases outside gene matches: 10. Germline V gene data show CDR1 as SQVTM and CDR2 as ANQGSEA. The chain joins TRBV29-1 to TRBJ2-5; 7 positions agree with TRBD2. The clonotype originates from a girl aged 10-17 years in good health and CMV-seropositive. Sequencing was carried out using PBMCs. In nucleotides, the CDR3 is TGCAGCGTTGATAGTGGGGGGGATCTGAAGACCCAGTACTTC. It yields the protein CSVDSGGDLKTQYF.